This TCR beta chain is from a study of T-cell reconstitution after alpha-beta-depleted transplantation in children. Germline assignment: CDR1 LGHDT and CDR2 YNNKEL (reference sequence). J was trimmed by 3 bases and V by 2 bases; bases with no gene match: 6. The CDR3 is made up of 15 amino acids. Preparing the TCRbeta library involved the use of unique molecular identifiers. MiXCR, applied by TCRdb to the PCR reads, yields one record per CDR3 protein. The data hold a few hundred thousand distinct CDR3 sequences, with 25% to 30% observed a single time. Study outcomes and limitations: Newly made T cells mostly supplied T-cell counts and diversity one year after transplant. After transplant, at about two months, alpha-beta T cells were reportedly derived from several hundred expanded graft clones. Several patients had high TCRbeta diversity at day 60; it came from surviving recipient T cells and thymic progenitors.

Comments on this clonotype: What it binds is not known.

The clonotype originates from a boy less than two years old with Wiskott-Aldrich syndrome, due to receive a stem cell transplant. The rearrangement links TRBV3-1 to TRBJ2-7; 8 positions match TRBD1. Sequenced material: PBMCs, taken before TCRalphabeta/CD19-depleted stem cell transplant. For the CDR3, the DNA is TGTGCCAGCAGCCAACGACAGGGGAAGGGCTACGAGCAGTACTTC. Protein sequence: CASSQRQGKGYEQYF.